This TCR beta chain comes out of a study of T cell changes during pregnancy in multiple sclerosis. Here immunoSEQ multiplex PCR was the method, and the copy in TCRdb shows in-frame clones only, minus some. Altogether about 69,000 clones are present, almost 95% being singletons, with the ten largest covering around 2%. In regard to this clone: At one boundary the junction diverges from the germline segment, which might be a read error.

The CDR3 consists of 16 residues. CDR1 GTSNPN and CDR2 SVGIG come from the germline V gene (reference sequence). The receptor was derived from a female donor in good health, enrolled as a control in a pregnancy study. Sequencing used peripheral blood, obtained in the third trimester of pregnancy. This rearrangement joins TRBV30 to TRBJ2-5; 7 positions agree with TRBD1. The CDR3 DNA reads TGTGCCTGGAGTGGGAATAGTGGACAGGACCAGGAGACCCAGTACTTC. Its protein is CAWSGNSGQDQETQYF.